This T cell receptor beta chain was identified in a study of CD8 T cells in Susac syndrome. Per germline, CDR1 SQVTM and CDR2 ANQGSEA. V gave up 6 bases and J gave up 4 bases; unmatched junction bases: 9. The CDR3 is made up of 13 amino acids. The RNA input was roughly 0.45 to 1 ug, and it was reverse transcribed with random hexamers. TCRdb reprocessed the immunoSEQ multiplex PCR reads with MiXCR, giving one entry per CDR3 protein. Of roughly 150,000 distinct CDR3 sequences in the sample, 85% to 95% were seen once. This clonotype has just one count. The sequence derives from a human donor with Susac syndrome. Material for sequencing was CD4+ T cells from PBMCs. The chain employs TRBV29-1 and TRBJ2-7, with 7 bases fitting TRBD2. The CDR3 loop is CSVWGGVMYEQYF. CDR3 sequence (DNA): TGCAGCGTCTGGGGGGGGGTGATGTACGAGCAGTACTTC.